The clone carrying this T cell receptor (beta chain) was seen a handful of times. The antigen is unknown. This specimen comes from a study of identical twins. Findings of the study overall: Models underestimated TCR alpha sharing (out-of-frame) in monozygotic twins.

MiXCR, applied by TCRdb to the 5' RACE reads, yields one record per CDR3 protein. Of 450,000 or so distinct CDR3 sequences detected, over 12% appear once; the ten largest clones hold approximately 0.52%. There are 14 residues in the CDR3. V lost 6 bases and J lost 2, with 11 bases in between. Germline assignment: CDR1 MDHEN and CDR2 SYDVKM. The sample also formed part of further work on yellow fever vaccine responses in identical twins.

The TCR comes from a young woman in good health. The J gene is TRBJ2-1, the V gene TRBV28; either TRBD1 or TRBD2 may supply D (5 bases each). The sequenced material came from CD4+ T cells sorted from blood. The CDR3 coding sequence is TGTGCCAGCAGGGGGGACGCCACCTACAATGAGCAGTTCTTC. This sequence encodes CASRGDATYNEQFF.